The rows below give T cell receptor beta chains drawn from one sample of a study of vaccination and CD4 T cells after COVID-19. TCRdb reprocessed the PCR reads via MiXCR and lists one record per CDR3 protein. Among around 37,000 distinct CDR3 sequences, around 33% were seen once, and the ten largest hold around 6.1%. The starting material was CD4+ T cells from blood, obtained about 7 months after SARS-CoV-2 vaccination. These receptors were obtained from a human donor who had recovered from COVID-19. CDR3s include the opening cysteine and the closing phenylalanine or tryptophan. D genes are given only for firm matches. The listing skips clone size in some rows; elsewhere it reads once, few, many or a size class.

J: TRBJ1-5; size: .; D: .; V: TRBV28; CDR3: CASSFSTTEPDQPQHF; DNA: TGTGCCAGCAGTTTCTCGACCACAGAGCCGGATCAGCCCCAGCATTTT
J: TRBJ2-1; size: few; D: TRBD2; V: TRBV2; CDR3: CASSELPGGSYNEQFF; DNA: TGTGCCAGCAGTGAACTTCCGGGGGGAAGCTACAATGAGCAGTTCTTC
J: TRBJ1-2; size: .; D: .; V: TRBV27; CDR3: CASSLSQGNGYTF; DNA: TGTGCCAGCAGTTTATCGCAGGGGAATGGCTACACCTTC
J: TRBJ1-3; size: .; D: .; V: TRBV6-1; CDR3: CASSEYLSGNTIYF; DNA: TGTGCCAGCAGTGAATATCTCTCTGGAAACACCATATATTTT
J: TRBJ2-5; size: few; D: .; V: TRBV20-1; CDR3: CSVMRGETQYF; DNA: TGCAGTGTAATGCGAGGGGAGACCCAGTACTTC
J: TRBJ2-5; size: few; D: TRBD2; V: TRBV27; CDR3: CASSLRIAGGETQYF; DNA: TGTGCCAGCAGTCTTCGCATAGCGGGCGGGGAGACCCAGTACTTC
J: TRBJ2-5; size: .; D: .; V: TRBV24-1; CDR3: CATSDSTGHIPETQYF; DNA: TGTGCCACCAGTGATTCCACTGGACATATTCCGGAGACCCAGTACTTC
J: TRBJ2-1; size: .; D: TRBD2; V: TRBV6-1; CDR3: CASRELAGVYEQFF; DNA: TGTGCCAGCAGGGAACTAGCGGGAGTTTATGAGCAGTTCTTC
J: TRBJ1-1; size: .; D: .; V: TRBV10-3; CDR3: CAISDLGFNTEAFF; DNA: TGTGCCATCAGTGATCTGGGTTTTAACACTGAAGCTTTCTTT
J: TRBJ2-7; size: few; D: TRBD2; V: TRBV7-2; CDR3: CASSLTGTSGRAEQYF; DNA: TGTGCCAGCAGCTTAACCGGGACTAGCGGGAGGGCTGAGCAGTACTTC
J: TRBJ2-5; size: once; D: .; V: TRBV5-6; CDR3: CASTGTSETQYF; DNA: TGTGCCAGCACAGGGACCTCCGAGACCCAGTACTTC
J: TRBJ1-5; size: many; D: .; V: TRBV4-1; CDR3: CASSLREGDQPQHF; DNA: TGCGCCAGCAGCCTACGAGAGGGAGATCAGCCCCAGCATTTT
J: TRBJ2-5; size: few; D: .; V: TRBV7-2; CDR3: CASSPTPYVSQYF; DNA: TGTGCCAGCAGCCCTACTCCCTATGTCTCCCAGTACTTC
J: TRBJ2-7; size: .; D: TRBD1; V: TRBV27; CDR3: CASSLDRVGYEQYF; DNA: TGTGCCAGCAGTTTAGACAGGGTAGGCTACGAGCAGTACTTC
J: TRBJ2-1; size: few; D: TRBD2; V: TRBV5-1; CDR3: CASSLAGGTGNEQFF; DNA: TGCGCCAGCAGCTTAGCGGGAGGGACCGGCAATGAGCAGTTCTTC
J: TRBJ1-3; size: once; D: .; V: TRBV7-9; CDR3: CASSGGFSGNTIYF; DNA: TGTGCCAGCAGCGGGGGTTTCTCTGGAAACACCATATATTTT
J: TRBJ2-2; size: few; D: TRBD2; V: TRBV15; CDR3: CATSRGASGRLVLRELFF; DNA: TGTGCCACCAGCAGAGGGGCTAGCGGGAGATTGGTATTAAGAGAGCTGTTTTTT
J: TRBJ2-7; size: .; D: .; V: TRBV7-2; CDR3: CASSLGFGSGYEQYF; DNA: TGTGCCAGCAGCTTAGGTTTCGGCTCCGGCTACGAGCAGTACTTC
J: TRBJ1-5; size: .; D: .; V: TRBV15; CDR3: CATSRGDYSNQPQHF; DNA: TGTGCCACCAGCAGGGGGGATTATAGCAATCAGCCCCAGCATTTT
J: TRBJ2-3; size: .; D: TRBD2; V: TRBV6-2/TRBV6-3; CDR3: CASSYLRTSGSTDTQYF; DNA: TGTGCCAGCAGTTACTTAAGGACTAGCGGGAGCACAGATACGCAGTATTTT
J: TRBJ2-2; size: few; D: .; V: TRBV7-3; CDR3: CASSPSQTTNTGELFF; DNA: TGTGCCAGCAGCCCGTCCCAAACTACCAACACCGGGGAGCTGTTTTTT
J: TRBJ1-2; size: .; D: .; V: TRBV20-1; CDR3: CSARRGGSYGYTF; DNA: TGCAGTGCTCGCCGGGGGGGCAGCTATGGCTACACCTTC
J: TRBJ2-3; size: few; D: .; V: TRBV15; CDR3: CATSRDKSRRDTQYF; DNA: TGTGCCACCAGCAGAGATAAAAGTCGGAGAGATACGCAGTATTTT
J: TRBJ1-2; size: few; D: .; V: TRBV18; CDR3: CASSPPSLGMSGYTF; DNA: TGTGCCAGCTCACCACCGAGTTTAGGGATGAGTGGCTACACCTTC
J: TRBJ2-1; size: .; D: TRBD1; V: TRBV20-1; CDR3: CSATNRQGRSYNEQFF; DNA: TGCAGTGCTACCAATCGACAGGGGAGGTCCTACAATGAGCAGTTCTTC
J: TRBJ2-1; size: .; D: TRBD1; V: TRBV24-1; CDR3: CATSAGTVNEQFF; DNA: TGTGCCACCAGTGCCGGGACAGTCAATGAGCAGTTCTTC
J: TRBJ1-6; size: few; D: .; V: TRBV15; CDR3: CATSTSPTAYNSPLHF; DNA: TGTGCCACCAGCACCTCCCCGACAGCCTATAATTCACCCCTCCACTTT
J: TRBJ2-1; size: .; D: TRBD2; V: TRBV7-3; CDR3: CASSLTPGTTNNEQFF; DNA: TGTGCCAGCAGCTTAACTCCCGGGACTACCAACAATGAGCAGTTCTTC
J: TRBJ1-1; size: .; D: .; V: TRBV19; CDR3: CASGRRSDTEAFF; DNA: TGTGCCAGTGGCCGGCGGAGCGACACTGAAGCTTTCTTT
J: TRBJ2-7; size: .; D: TRBD2; V: TRBV20-1; CDR3: CSANTGLAGSYEQYF; DNA: TGCAGTGCTAATACGGGACTAGCGGGATCCTACGAGCAGTACTTC
J: TRBJ1-5; size: .; D: .; V: TRBV15; CDR3: CATSRVRAPVAYSNQPQHF; DNA: TGTGCCACCAGCAGAGTAAGGGCCCCGGTTGCTTATAGCAATCAGCCCCAGCATTTT
J: TRBJ2-6; size: .; D: .; V: TRBV24-1; CDR3: CATSGAEGGDGANVLTF; DNA: TGTGCCACCAGTGGTGCTGAAGGGGGAGACGGGGCCAACGTCCTGACTTTC
J: TRBJ1-1; size: .; D: TRBD1; V: TRBV20-1; CDR3: CSATGGAYMNTEVFF; DNA: TGCAGTGCAACAGGGGGCGCCTACATGAACACTGAAGTTTTCTTT
J: TRBJ2-5; size: .; D: .; V: TRBV20-1; CDR3: CSARDGLPETQYF; DNA: TGCAGTGCTAGAGATGGCCTCCCGGAGACCCAGTACTTC
J: TRBJ1-6; size: .; D: .; V: TRBV18; CDR3: CASSPSREIYSPLHF; DNA: TGTGCCAGCTCACCTTCTCGGGAGATTTATTCACCCCTCCACTTT
J: TRBJ2-7; size: .; D: .; V: TRBV19; CDR3: CASSISRASYEQYF; DNA: TGTGCCAGTAGTATTTCCCGAGCCTCCTACGAGCAGTACTTC
J: TRBJ2-1; size: .; D: TRBD1; V: TRBV19; CDR3: CASQRDRGFGDEQFF; DNA: TGTGCCTCCCAACGGGACAGGGGCTTCGGGGATGAGCAGTTCTTC
J: TRBJ2-5; size: few; D: .; V: TRBV10-3; CDR3: CAISESAGGLETQYF; DNA: TGTGCCATCAGTGAGTCGGCAGGGGGGCTAGAGACCCAGTACTTC
J: TRBJ2-1; size: few; D: TRBD2; V: TRBV28; CDR3: CASKLAGGSSYNEQFF; DNA: TGTGCCAGCAAACTAGCGGGGGGGAGCTCCTACAATGAGCAGTTCTTC
J: TRBJ2-7; size: .; D: .; V: TRBV6-5; CDR3: CASSLSIVNYEQYF; DNA: TGTGCCAGCAGTTTATCAATTGTCAACTACGAGCAGTACTTC
J: TRBJ2-3; size: few; D: .; V: TRBV28; CDR3: CASNTRRQGTDTQYF; DNA: TGTGCCAGCAATACCAGGAGACAGGGCACAGATACGCAGTATTTT
J: TRBJ2-1; size: .; D: .; V: TRBV28; CDR3: CASSPGAGEQFF; DNA: TGTGCCAGCAGTCCAGGGGCCGGTGAGCAGTTCTTC
J: TRBJ2-3; size: .; D: .; V: TRBV20-1; CDR3: CSAPRRPSTDTQYF; DNA: TGCAGTGCTCCCCGCCGCCCGAGCACAGATACGCAGTATTTT
J: TRBJ1-1; size: .; D: .; V: TRBV7-3; CDR3: CASSLTRGTEAFF; DNA: TGTGCCAGCAGCTTAACTAGGGGGACTGAAGCTTTCTTT
J: TRBJ2-7; size: .; D: .; V: TRBV28; CDR3: CASRRTGQGAGEQYF; DNA: TGTGCCAGCAGACGCACGGGGCAGGGAGCGGGCGAGCAGTACTTC
J: TRBJ2-1; size: .; D: TRBD2; V: TRBV20-1; CDR3: CSATLGAGDSNEQFF; DNA: TGCAGTGCCACACTAGGAGCGGGAGATAGTAATGAGCAGTTCTTC